The 27 T cell receptor beta chains below all came from one sample that was sequenced in a study of blood T cell repertoires in COVID-19. Measured with immunoSEQ multiplex PCR; TCRdb has only the in-frame clones, and not every one. This sample carries roughly 200,000 clones, about 82% of them seen once, and the ten largest clones take about 9.7%. Material: PBMCs or T cells enriched from blood (not recorded which). The source is a woman in her twenties or thirties who had recovered from COVID-19.

The chain couples TRBV5-4 to TRBJ2-1, with D maybe TRBD1 (6 bases). This CDR3 contains 13 residues. With 4 bases removed from V and 6 bases from J, the gap between germline ends came to 11 bases. Germline V gene sequence: CDR1 SGHNT, CDR2 YYREEE (reference sequence). The DNA of the CDR3 is TGTGCCAGCAGCATACAGGGTGGCAATGAGCAGTTCTTC. Amino acids: CASSIQGGNEQFF.

This chain uses TRBV30 with TRBJ1-1; 12 bases agree with TRBD1. V lost 3 bases to trimming and J lost 3 bases; unmatched junction nucleotides: 11. The germline V gene has CDR1 GTSNPN and CDR2 SVGIG (reference sequence). The CDR3 is 17 residues long. This CDR3 is CAWRDRDRGRFDTEAFF. The CDR3 region has the DNA TGTGCCTGGAGGGACCGGGACAGGGGGCGGTTTGACACTGAAGCTTTCTTT.

The rearrangement joins TRBV3-1 (or the pseudogene TRBV3-2) to TRBJ2-7, with 14 bases aligning to TRBD2. The CDR3 spans 16 residues. Germline CDR1 reads LGHDT; CDR2 reads YNNKEL (reference sequence). V was clipped by 2 bases and J by 2 bases; unmatched bases: 2. The CDR3 loop is CASSQQTSGRAYEQYF. The CDR3 bases are TGTGCCAGCAGCCAACAGACTAGCGGGAGGGCCTACGAGCAGTACTTC.

The CDR3 region is CASSTYRGAHNEQFF. CDR3 DNA sequence: TGTGCCAGTAGTACCTACAGGGGGGCCCACAATGAGCAGTTCTTC. This sequence joins TRBV19 and TRBJ2-1, with 8 bases identical to TRBD1. Germline CDR1 reads LNHDA; CDR2 reads SQIVND (reference sequence). V trimming: 4 bases; J trimming: 5 bases; junction bases outside the gene matches: 7. The CDR3 extends over 15 amino acids.

The V and J genes are TRBV5-8 and TRBJ2-3; D perhaps matches TRBD2 (5 bases). The CDR3 is 16 residues long. Per germline, CDR1 SGHTS and CDR2 YDEGEE. Trimming left V 4 bases short and J 0 bases short, with 15 bases between. CDR3 amino acids: CASSAGNPRSTDTQYF. In DNA, the CDR3 is TGTGCCAGCAGCGCCGGGAACCCGAGGAGCACAGATACGCAGTATTTT.

The gene calls are TRBV3-1 (or the pseudogene TRBV3-2) and TRBJ1-1; D is unclear. This CDR3 is 11 amino acids long. The V gene lost 8 bases and the J gene lost 1 base, with 5 bases spanning the gap. Germline CDR1 is LGHDT and CDR2 is YNNKEL (reference sequence). The CDR3 DNA sequence: TGTGCCAGCGTTCGGAACACTGAAGCTTTCTTT. Its protein is CASVRNTEAFF.

This chain uses TRBV10-3 with TRBJ2-7, with 7 positions matching TRBD1. The CDR3 length is 14 residues. The V gene's germline CDR1 is ENHRY and CDR2 SYGVKD. Trimming took 3 bases from V and 3 from J; bases not matched to a gene: 5. The CDR3 bases are TGTGCCATCAGTGAAACAGGGGACCGCTACGAGCAGTACTTC. Protein product: CAISETGDRYEQYF.

The chain carries TRBV25-1 and TRBJ1-2; 7 bases match TRBD1. The CDR3 runs 13 residues. Germline V gene data show CDR1 as MGHDK and CDR2 as SYGVNS. J lost 7 bases, V lost 6 bases, and 8 bases had no gene match. This CDR3 reads CASSRGGRTGYTF. The CDR3 region has the DNA TGTGCCAGCAGCCGAGGGGGCCGTACTGGCTACACCTTC.

The V call is TRBV4-2, the J call TRBJ2-1; no reliable D call. This CDR3 spans 14 amino acids. V was clipped by 0 bases and J by 4 bases, with 7 bases between them. Germline V gene lookup returns CDR1 LGHNA and CDR2 YNFKEQ. The CDR3 nucleotides read TGTGCCAGCAGCCAAGAACCCAGGTACAATGAGCAGTTCTTC. Translated: CASSQEPRYNEQFF.

This chain joins TRBV28 and TRBJ2-1, with 9 bases that match TRBD1. Per germline, CDR1 MDHEN and CDR2 SYDVKM. The CDR3 consists of 16 residues. The trim removed 3 bases at V and 5 bases at J, leaving 8 bases unmatched. CDR3 bases: TGTGCCAGCAGTTTTCCCGGGACAGGGCTCAACAATGAGCAGTTCTTC. Protein: CASSFPGTGLNNEQFF.

The chain links TRBV14 to TRBJ2-5; no reliable D call. The germline CDR1 and CDR2 sequences are SGHDN and FVKESK. Trimming left V 4 bases short and J 2 bases short, with 8 bases between. The CDR3 runs to 13 residues. In nucleotides, the CDR3 is TGTGCCAGCAGCCCTGTTCCTCAAGAGACCCAGTACTTC. Translated: CASSPVPQETQYF. Drawing the rest from reference TRBV14 and TRBJ2-5, the complete variable domain is EAGVTQFPSHSVIEKGQTVTLRCDPISGHDNLYWYRRVMGKEIKFLLHFVKESKQDESGMPNNRFLAERTGGTYSTLKVQPAELEDSGVYFCASSPVPQETQYFGPGTRLLVL.

This rearrangement joins TRBV11-1 to TRBJ2-7; the match to TRBD2 covers 8 bases. With V trimmed by 7 bases and J by 2 bases, 4 bases remained unmatched. This CDR3 is built from 13 residues. Germline V gene sequence: CDR1 SGHAT, CDR2 FQDESV (reference sequence). CDR3 region: CASMGTRTYEQYF. CDR3 bases: TGTGCCAGCATGGGGACTAGAACCTACGAGCAGTACTTC.

This clone occurred a few times. The genes are TRBV6-4 and TRBJ2-3; 9 positions agree with TRBD1. The CDR3 runs to 16 residues. V shed 0 bases and J 2 bases; nucleotides not matched to a gene: 3. CDR1 is MRHNA and CDR2 is SNTAGT in the germline V gene. The CDR3 DNA reads TGTGCCAGCAGTGACTCGACAGGGGGACACACAGATACGCAGTATTTT. Translating it yields CASSDSTGGHTDTQYF.

The chain links TRBV10-3 to TRBJ2-7; 14 bases match TRBD2. V lost 6 bases to trimming and J lost 6 bases; unmatched junction nucleotides: 10. From germline, CDR1 is ENHRY and CDR2 SYGVKD. CDR3 length: 16 amino acids. The CDR3 loop is CAIRPGTSGSLTEQYF. The CDR3 nucleotides read TGTGCCATCAGGCCCGGGACTAGCGGGAGTCTTACCGAGCAGTACTTC.

This rearrangement joins TRBV4-2 to TRBJ2-7, with 8 bases identical to TRBD1. J was trimmed by 2 bases and V by 1 base; bases with no gene match: 4. The CDR3 runs 15 residues. Germline values: CDR1 LGHNA, CDR2 YNFKEQ. CDR3 coding DNA: TGTGCCAGCAGCCAAGGCGCGGACAGGGCCTACGAGCAGTACTTC. It encodes CASSQGADRAYEQYF.

This chain uses TRBV9 with TRBJ2-1, with D uncertain. Germline CDR1 and CDR2: SGDLS and YYNGEE. The CDR3 extends over 10 amino acids. With 7 bases removed from V and 7 bases from J, the gap between germline ends came to 6 bases. For the CDR3, the DNA is TGTGCCAGCGTCAATAATGAGCAGTTCTTC. It yields the protein CASVNNEQFF. The full variable domain, rest sourced from reference TRBV9 and TRBJ2-1, is DSGVTQTPKHLITATGQRVTLRCSPRSGDLSVYWYQQSLDQGLQFLIQYYNGEERAKGNILERFSAQQFPDLHSELNLSSLELGDSALYFCASVNNEQFFGPGTRLTVL.

V is TRBV28 and J is TRBJ2-5; no clear D. V was shortened by 5 bases and J by 3 bases, with 7 bases between the two germline ends. CDR3 length equals 12 residues. Germline CDR1 MDHEN, CDR2 SYDVKM. The CDR3 nucleotides are TGTGCCAGCAGTCCATTAGAAGAGACCCAGTACTTC. Amino acids: CASSPLEETQYF.

The chain has TRBV2 and TRBJ2-7; D is ambiguous. Trimming shortened V by 3 bases and J by 3 bases, and 12 bases separated the two germline ends. The CDR3 sequence is 14 residues long. Germline CDR1 SNHLY, CDR2 FYNNEI. This CDR3 reads CASSEVPQVYEQYF. CDR3 DNA: TGTGCCAGCAGTGAGGTCCCCCAGGTCTACGAGCAGTACTTC.

The chain has TRBV19 and TRBJ2-7, with 7 bases identical to TRBD2. Trimming took 3 bases from V and 0 from J; bases not matched to a gene: 8. The CDR3 loop spans 16 amino acids. In germline, CDR1 is LNHDA, CDR2 SQIVND (reference sequence). The CDR3, as DNA: TGTGCCAGTAGTATTTCGAGCGGGATCAGCTCCTACGAGCAGTACTTC. Protein sequence: CASSISSGISSYEQYF.

The chain combines TRBV19 with TRBJ2-5; TRBD2 matches at 11 bases. The CDR3 is 13 residues long. V lost 9 bases and J lost 3; bases outside the gene matches: 3. Germline assignment: CDR1 LNHDA and CDR2 SQIVND (reference sequence). Written as DNA, the CDR3 is TGTGCCAGCCCGGGACTAGCGGAAGAGACCCAGTACTTC. Translated: CASPGLAEETQYF.

V is TRBV6-1 and J is TRBJ1-4, with 9 bases that match TRBD1. J was trimmed by 3 bases and V by 4 bases; bases with no gene match: 6. This CDR3 contains 16 residues. Germline loops: CDR1 MNHNS, CDR2 SASEGT. The CDR3 reads CASSGITGGSNEKLFF. The CDR3, as DNA: TGTGCCAGCAGTGGCATAACAGGGGGCTCTAATGAAAAACTGTTTTTT.

The chain couples TRBV7-8 to TRBJ2-7, with D possibly being TRBD1 (6 bases). Trimming stripped 5 bases from V and 6 bases from J, with 14 bases between. Germline CDR1 is SGHVS and CDR2 is FQNEAQ. The CDR3 spans 13 residues. CDR3 amino acids: CASSITQGFEQYF. The CDR3, as DNA: TGTGCCAGCAGCATCACACAGGGTTTCGAGCAGTACTTC. Using reference TRBV7-8 and TRBJ2-7 for the parts outside the CDR3, the full variable domain is GAGVSQSPRYKVAKRGQDVALRCDPISGHVSLFWYQQALGQGPEFLTYFQNEAQLDKSGLPSDRFFAERPEGSVSTLKIQRTQQEDSAVYLCASSITQGFEQYFGPGTRLTVT.

The chain recombines TRBV11-3 with TRBJ2-3, with 11 positions matching TRBD1. Germline-derived CDR1 and CDR2 are SGHNT and YENEEA. Trimming at V came to 4 bases and at J to 4 bases, leaving 10 bases not matched to a gene. The CDR3 sequence is 17 residues long. CDR3 sequence: CASSSRKPGQGADTQYF. For the CDR3, the DNA is TGTGCCAGCAGCTCACGTAAACCGGGACAGGGGGCAGATACGCAGTATTTT. The full variable domain, in which reference TRBV11-3 and TRBJ2-3 provide the parts outside the CDR3, is EAGVVQSPRYKIIEKKQPVAFWCNPISGHNTLYWYLQNLGQGPELLIRYENEEAVDDSQLPKDRFSAERLKGVDSTLKIQPAELGDSAVYLCASSSRKPGQGADTQYFGPGTRLTVL.

The chain combines TRBV7-9 with TRBJ2-2; tentative D call: TRBD1 (6 bases). The CDR3 loop spans 14 amino acids. V was cut by 3 bases and J by 5 bases, with 10 bases left in between. Germline V gene lookup returns CDR1 SEHNR and CDR2 FQNEAQ (reference sequence). The CDR3 sequence is CASSFGGGTGELFF. CDR3 nucleotide sequence: TGTGCCAGCAGCTTTGGGGGCGGGACCGGGGAGCTGTTTTTT.

The chain employs TRBV9 and TRBJ1-2; a possible D gene is TRBD1 (6 bases). CDR3 length: 16 amino acids. Trimming removed 3 bases from V and 0 bases from J, with 15 bases in between. Germline CDR1 SGDLS, CDR2 YYNGEE. CDR3 nucleotides: TGTGCCAGCAGCGCACACAGGGACGTGCCTAACTATGGCTACACCTTC. Its translation is CASSAHRDVPNYGYTF.

The gene calls are TRBV29-1 and TRBJ1-2, with D possibly TRBD1 on 6 matching bases. The V and J ends lost 3 bases and 6 bases respectively, with 17 bases between them. CDR1 is SQVTM and CDR2 is ANQGSEA in the germline V gene. The length of the CDR3 is 14 residues. Written as DNA, the CDR3 is TGCAGCGTTGAGTTGTGGGGACATCCAAATGGCTACACCTTC. Protein: CSVELWGHPNGYTF.

This chain links TRBV5-1 with TRBJ1-1; 7 positions match TRBD1. Germline V gene sequence: CDR1 SGHRS, CDR2 YFSETQ. The CDR3 is 12 residues long. J was trimmed by 7 bases and V by 3 bases; bases with no gene match: 3. CDR3: CASSSRDSEAFF. CDR3 DNA: TGCGCCAGCAGCTCTAGGGACAGTGAAGCTTTCTTT.